A selection of T cell receptor beta chains follows, all from one sample in a study of beta chain features in type 1 diabetes. Assay used: immunoSEQ multiplex PCR; TCRdb lists only in-frame clones, some missing. The sample lists almost 250,000 clones; around an eighth were seen once. Input material: naive CD4+ T cells from blood. These receptors all come from a woman in her forties in good health. CDR3s include the opening cysteine and the closing phenylalanine or tryptophan. The order of the fields is clone size, D gene, V gene, J gene, CDR3 protein, CDR3 DNA. A D gene is named only where the DNA matches it firmly. Clone size is shown for a subset of rows, as once, few, many or a class of expanded clone.

clone_size: few; d_call: TRBD1; v_call: TRBV18; j_call: TRBJ1-4; cdr3_aa: CASSAGQGGYSTNEKLFF; cdr3_nt: TGTGCCAGCTCAGCGGGACAGGGAGGTTATTCAACTAATGAAAAACTGTTTTTT
clone_size: .; d_call: .; v_call: TRBV6-1; j_call: TRBJ2-3; cdr3_aa: CASSEATSGTQYF; cdr3_nt: TGTGCCAGCAGTGAAGCCACATCGGGTACGCAGTATTTT
clone_size: few; d_call: .; v_call: TRBV18; j_call: TRBJ2-7; cdr3_aa: CASSPGQKYEQYF; cdr3_nt: TGTGCCAGCTCACCCGGACAGAAATACGAGCAGTACTTC
clone_size: .; d_call: TRBD1; v_call: TRBV15; j_call: TRBJ2-7; cdr3_aa: CATKRDRGSYEQYF; cdr3_nt: TGTGCCACTAAACGCGACAGGGGCAGCTACGAGCAGTACTTC
clone_size: .; d_call: TRBD1; v_call: TRBV7-8; j_call: TRBJ1-2; cdr3_aa: CASSRIGQGLYGYTF; cdr3_nt: TGTGCCAGCAGCAGAATCGGACAGGGCCTCTATGGCTACACCTTC
clone_size: .; d_call: .; v_call: TRBV7-9; j_call: TRBJ2-3; cdr3_aa: CASSSTSRGAGTDTQYF; cdr3_nt: TGTGCCAGCAGCTCGACTAGTCGGGGGGCAGGCACAGATACGCAGTATTTT
clone_size: .; d_call: TRBD1; v_call: TRBV5-1; j_call: TRBJ2-7; cdr3_aa: CASTWTGGASYEQYF; cdr3_nt: TGCGCCAGCACTTGGACAGGGGGCGCATCCTACGAGCAGTACTTC
clone_size: .; d_call: TRBD1; v_call: TRBV5-1; j_call: TRBJ2-2; cdr3_aa: CASSLVTGANTGELFF; cdr3_nt: TGCGCCAGCAGCTTGGTTACAGGGGCGAACACCGGGGAGCTGTTTTTT
clone_size: few; d_call: .; v_call: TRBV6-5; j_call: TRBJ1-2; cdr3_aa: CASSYSSYEPYGYTF; cdr3_nt: TGTGCCAGCAGTTACAGTAGTTACGAGCCCTATGGCTACACCTTC
clone_size: .; d_call: .; v_call: TRBV18; j_call: TRBJ1-6; cdr3_aa: CASSPREGDSPLHF; cdr3_nt: TGTGCCAGCTCACCACGGGAGGGGGATTCACCCCTCCACTTT
clone_size: few; d_call: .; v_call: TRBV14; j_call: TRBJ1-1; cdr3_aa: CASSQITGRNTEAFF; cdr3_nt: TGTGCCAGCAGTCAAATCACAGGAAGGAACACTGAAGCTTTCTTT
clone_size: few; d_call: TRBD2; v_call: TRBV19; j_call: TRBJ2-3; cdr3_aa: CASSIPSGGLTDTQYF; cdr3_nt: TGTGCCAGTAGTATCCCTAGCGGGGGCCTCACAGATACGCAGTATTTT
clone_size: .; d_call: .; v_call: TRBV7-9; j_call: TRBJ1-2; cdr3_aa: CASSLERAGYTF; cdr3_nt: TGTGCCAGCAGCTTAGAGCGCGCTGGCTACACCTTC
clone_size: few; d_call: TRBD2; v_call: TRBV11-3; j_call: TRBJ2-3; cdr3_aa: CASSPRGISTDTQYF; cdr3_nt: TGTGCCAGCAGCCCGCGGGGGATTAGCACAGATACGCAGTATTTT
clone_size: .; d_call: TRBD2; v_call: TRBV6-5; j_call: TRBJ2-7; cdr3_aa: CASVRREEVDEQYF; cdr3_nt: TGTGCCAGCGTGCGGCGGGAGGAGGTAGACGAGCAGTACTTC
clone_size: few; d_call: .; v_call: TRBV18; j_call: TRBJ1-6; cdr3_aa: CASSPGDTRSYNSPLHF; cdr3_nt: TGTGCCAGCTCACCAGGGGACACCCGTTCCTATAATTCACCCCTCCACTTT
clone_size: .; d_call: TRBD2; v_call: TRBV4-1; j_call: TRBJ2-5; cdr3_aa: CASSHSSGGGIRETQYF; cdr3_nt: TGCGCCAGCAGTCATTCTAGCGGGGGGGGGATAAGAGAGACCCAGTACTTC